The present T cell receptor (beta chain) was sequenced within a study of T cell responses to AZD1222 COVID-19 vaccine. As to this clone: Its matching antigen is unknown.

Germline V gives CDR1 LGHNA, CDR2 YSLEER. V was trimmed by 2 bases and J by 0 bases, leaving 10 bases between them. This CDR3 is built from 16 residues. The study's findings and limits: Females made up more of the donors, who were largely white British, and clonal diversity may have come out too low.

Assay: immunoSEQ multiplex PCR; the TCRdb copy retains only in-frame clones and omits some. The table lists approximately 110,000 clones, around 88% of them singletons, with about 4.9% in the top ten. The starting material was peripheral blood, obtained on day 0 of AZD1222 vaccination. The V and J genes are TRBV4-3 and TRBJ2-2, with D tentatively TRBD1 (6 bases). This receptor was obtained from an adult in good health. The CDR3 sequence: CASSQLGQSNTGELFF. For the CDR3, the DNA is TGCGCCAGCAGCCAATTAGGACAGTCGAACACCGGGGAGCTGTTTTTT.